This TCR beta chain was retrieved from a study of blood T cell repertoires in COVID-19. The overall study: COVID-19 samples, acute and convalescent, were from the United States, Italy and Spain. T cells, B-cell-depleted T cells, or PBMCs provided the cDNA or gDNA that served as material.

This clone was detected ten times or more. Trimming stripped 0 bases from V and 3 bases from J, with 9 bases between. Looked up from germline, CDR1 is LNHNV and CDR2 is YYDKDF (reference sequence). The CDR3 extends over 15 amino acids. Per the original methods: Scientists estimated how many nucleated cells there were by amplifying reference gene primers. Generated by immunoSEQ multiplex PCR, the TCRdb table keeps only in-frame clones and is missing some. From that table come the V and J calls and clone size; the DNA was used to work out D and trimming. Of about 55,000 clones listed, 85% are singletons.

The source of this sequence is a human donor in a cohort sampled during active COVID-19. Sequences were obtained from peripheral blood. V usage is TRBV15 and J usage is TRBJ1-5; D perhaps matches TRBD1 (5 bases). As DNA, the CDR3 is TGTGCCACCAGCAGAGATAAGGGGTTCAATCAGCCCCAGCATTTT. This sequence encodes CATSRDKGFNQPQHF. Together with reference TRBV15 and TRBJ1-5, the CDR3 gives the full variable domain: DAMVIQNPRYQVTQFGKPVTLSCSQTLNHNVMYWYQQKSSQAPKLLFHYYDKDFNNEADTPDNFQSRRPNTSFCFLDIRSPGLGDTAMYLCATSRDKGFNQPQHFGDGTRLSIL.